These 10 T cell receptor beta chains were sequenced from one sample in a study of cytomegalovirus exposure and HLA in healthy donors. PCR used 60 Vbeta primers and 13 Jbeta primers. Libraries were prepared by immunoSEQ multiplex PCR; TCRdb keeps only in-frame clonotypes and omits some of them. Here the sample spans about 94,000 clones, 79% being singletons. Material: PBMCs. The source of these receptors is a woman aged 40 to 50 in good health and CMV-seronegative.

The V gene is TRBV6-5, the J gene TRBJ2-5; TRBD2 matches at 8 bases. TRBJ2-7 matches the DNA end more closely, so the J call is doubtful. Per germline, CDR1 MNHEY and CDR2 SVGAGI. The CDR3 is made up of 13 amino acids. Here the CDR3 DNA reads TGTGCCAGCTCCTCCAGCGGGGGCTACGAGCAGTACTTC. Translated: CASSSSGGYEQYF.

This clone was found a few times. This sequence joins TRBV7-2 and TRBJ1-3, with D possibly matching TRBD1 (6 bases). Between the trimmed V and J ends, which lost 5 bases and 2 bases, there was a span of 10 bases. Looked up from germline, CDR1 is SGHTA and CDR2 is FQGNSA. This CDR3 region has 14 residues. This CDR3 is CASSLRTAGNTIYF. CDR3 sequence (DNA): TGTGCCAGCAGCCTCCGGACAGCTGGAAACACCATATATTTT.

The gene calls are TRBV6-5 and TRBJ1-3, with D possibly TRBD1 on 5 matching bases. Deletions cut 0 bases from V and 0 bases from J, with 6 bases between. The V gene's germline CDR1 is MNHEY and CDR2 SVGAGI. This CDR3 is built from 15 residues. Here the CDR3 reads CASSYSDSSGNTIYF. In DNA form, the CDR3 reads TGTGCCAGCAGTTACTCTGACAGCTCTGGAAACACCATATATTTT.

The V gene is TRBV7-8, the J gene TRBJ1-5; no clear D gene. The V and J ends lost 5 bases and 0 bases respectively, with 26 bases between them. The germline V gene encodes CDR1 SGHVS and CDR2 FQNEAQ. The CDR3 sequence is 20 residues long. In DNA form, the CDR3 reads TGTGCCAGCAGCCCGTCTTCTAGTCTAACCGCGGGTTATAGCAATCAGCCCCAGCATTTT. It translates to CASSPSSSLTAGYSNQPQHF. Based on the CDR3 plus reference TRBV7-8 and TRBJ1-5, the full variable domain is GAGVSQSPRYKVAKRGQDVALRCDPISGHVSLFWYQQALGQGPEFLTYFQNEAQLDKSGLPSDRFFAERPEGSVSTLKIQRTQQEDSAVYLCASSPSSSLTAGYSNQPQHFGDGTRLSIL.

The table lists this clone with a count of one. V is TRBV18 and J is TRBJ1-6; the match to TRBD1 covers 10 bases. The CDR3 spans 14 residues. Losses at the gene ends were 6 bases for V and 10 bases for J; bases not matched to a gene: 6. Germline CDR1 reads KGHSH; CDR2 reads LQKENI. CDR3 residues: CASSPGTGESPLHF. The CDR3 region has the DNA TGTGCCAGCTCTCCCGGGACAGGGGAATCACCCCTCCACTTT.

The chain is built from TRBV5-4 and TRBJ1-6; D remains ambiguous. Trimming stripped 0 bases from V and 7 bases from J, with 11 bases between. In germline, CDR1 is SGHNT, CDR2 YYREEE (reference sequence). CDR3 length: 15 amino acids. The CDR3 DNA reads as TGTGCCAGCAGCTTGGGGGCAACGGGGAATTCACCCCTCCACTTT. It yields the protein CASSLGATGNSPLHF.

The genes are TRBV6-6 and TRBJ2-7; D gene ambiguous. The V end lost 4 bases, the J end lost 4 bases, and 8 bases lay between the germline ends. Germline V gene data show CDR1 as MNHNY and CDR2 as SVGAGI (reference sequence). The CDR3 has 12 residues. CDR3 sequence: CASSSFFYEQYF. CDR3 in DNA: TGTGCCAGCAGTTCCTTTTTTTACGAGCAGTACTTC.

The genes are TRBV5-1 and TRBJ2-3; D remains unclear. Germline lookup yields CDR1 SGHRS and CDR2 YFSETQ. Trimming pared 1 base from V and 0 bases from J, leaving 12 bases between. This CDR3 is built from 16 residues. The DNA of the CDR3 is TGCGCCAGCAGCTTGCTCACTTTGACTAGCACAGATACGCAGTATTTT. It encodes CASSLLTLTSTDTQYF. The whole variable domain, filled in from reference TRBV5-1 and TRBJ2-3, reads KAGVTQTPRYLIKTRGQQVTLSCSPISGHRSVSWYQQTPGQGLQFLFEYFSETQRNKGNFPGRFSGRQFSNSRSEMNVSTLELGDSALYLCASSLLTLTSTDTQYFGPGTRLTVL.

The chain employs TRBV2 and TRBJ1-4, with D hard to call. Trimming took 4 bases from V and 0 from J, leaving 9 bases between them. CDR1 is SNHLY and CDR2 is FYNNEI in the germline V gene. There are 15 residues in the CDR3. The CDR3 loop reads CASSVELSTNEKLFF. DNA of the CDR3: TGTGCCAGCAGTGTGGAGCTCTCAACTAATGAAAAACTGTTTTTT.

The V gene is TRBV7-9, the J gene TRBJ1-1; 10 bases agree with TRBD1. This CDR3 has 13 residues. Trimming removed 3 bases from V and 10 bases from J; junction bases left unmatched: 5. Per germline, CDR1 SEHNR and CDR2 FQNEAQ (reference sequence). CDR3 sequence (DNA): TGTGCCAGCAGCTTGACAGGGGGCGCGGGAGCTTTCTTT. Its translation: CASSLTGGAGAFF.